This entry is about one T cell receptor beta chain. Antigen: not known. A read error is the likely source, as a far larger clone sits one nucleotide away. The data belong to a study of chemoradiotherapy in HPV16-positive cancers. The germline V gene encodes CDR1 SSHAT and CDR2 FNYEAQ (reference sequence). Deletions cut 1 base from V and 0 bases from J, with 6 bases between. CDR3 size: 14 residues. Data came from immunoSEQ multiplex PCR; TCRdb stores just in-frame clones and leaves some out. The sample consists of tens of thousands of clones, about 89% of them appearing once. General study findings and limits: Non-HPV-specific T cells did not expand in tumors during treatment, whereas candidate HPV-specific clones and E7-related motifs did. HPV-specific T cells were functionally defined from only a couple of HPV16-positive patients. HPV-responsive T-cell expansion during chemoradiotherapy was linked to improved recurrence-free survival in HPV16-positive patients.

The rearrangement links TRBV7-7 to TRBJ1-1; no firm D call. The TCR comes from a human donor with HPV-associated anogenital cancer. Here the sequenced sample was blood, taken from a patient who underwent chemoradiotherapy. CDR3 sequence reads: CASSLEAVNTEAFF. The CDR3 region has the DNA TGTGCCAGCAGCTTAGAGGCTGTGAACACTGAAGCTTTCTTT. Supplemented by reference TRBV7-7 and TRBJ1-1, the full variable domain reads GAGVSQSPRYKVTKRGQDVTLRCDPISSHATLYWYQQALGQGPEFLTYFNYEAQPDKSGLPSDRFSAERPEGSISTLTIQRTEQRDSAMYRCASSLEAVNTEAFFGQGTRLTVV.